The text below deals with one T cell receptor (beta chain). The CDR3 loop spans 14 amino acids. V was clipped by 4 bases and J by 4 bases, with 13 bases between them. Germline V gives CDR1 ENHRY, CDR2 SYGVKD. These data belong to a study of blood T cell repertoires in COVID-19. At the level of the study: Researchers got acute and convalescent COVID-19 samples from the United States, Italy and Spain. PBMCs, B-cell-depleted T cells, or T cells provided the cDNA or gDNA that made up the material.

Authors' data handling: For nucleated cells, counts were estimated from reference gene primer amplification. Repertoires were generated with immunoSEQ multiplex PCR, while TCRdb's copy carries only in-frame clones and drops some. D and trimming come from the DNA, and the V and J calls and clone size come from that table. The sample comprises 200,000 to 300,000 clones, roughly 88% of which are singletons, and around 0.7% rests with the top ten. This clonotype originated in a human donor in a cohort sampled during active COVID-19. Sequencing was done on a sample of peripheral blood. The rearrangement joins TRBV10-3 to TRBJ2-5; no reliable D call. The CDR3 spells CAISGLLLRETQYF. The CDR3 DNA is TGTGCCATCAGTGGTCTTTTGCTTAGAGAGACCCAGTACTTC.